This T cell receptor (beta chain) is drawn from a study of T cells in Graves' hyperthyroidism and ophthalmopathy (dated by TCRdb to about 2019). A note on the overall study: Peripheral blood samples were taken at initial diagnosis, before any treatment was given. TCR V-J signatures able to tell the groups apart were searched for in a discovery cohort of approximately 95 patients, of whom about 40 had Graves' ophthalmopathy and 55 to 60 had stable Graves' hyperthyroidism. Whether ophthalmopathy could be predicted prospectively was tested in an independent validation cohort made up of 18 to 20 hyperthyroidism patients plus 17 patients who later progressed to ophthalmopathy. The 100 discovery patients were randomly divided into training and test sets at a 7:3 ratio. In addition, the study compared T-cell repertoires in thyroid tissue and in blood from roughly 6 Graves' hyperthyroidism patients. After blood sampling, hyperthyroidism patients were treated with methimazole at a starting dose of 30 mg daily, and ophthalmopathy patients were treated with high-dose intravenous methylprednisolone. TCR Vbeta CDR3 sequencing of approximately 140 peripheral blood samples (fewer than 45 ophthalmopathy, 75 to 80 hyperthyroidism and approximately 17 progressor patients) is reported in the paper.

Stable Graves' hyperthyroidism was defined as no progression to ophthalmopathy during 18 months of follow-up. Hyperthyroidism patients were newly diagnosed, had a disease duration of under 2 months, and were aged 18 to 65 years. Any patient with an uncontrolled infection, another autoimmune disease, pregnancy or lactation was excluded. Diagnoses were established on the basis of clinical symptoms, serum thyroxine and TRAb, thyroid ultrasound, and orbital computed tomography. PBMCs were separated from 10 ml of fresh peripheral blood using Ficoll-Paque density gradient centrifugation. Total RNA was extracted with Trizol reagent, and quality was checked on an Agilent 2100 Bioanalyzer. This clonotype has a count of ten or more. The target of this receptor is not known. Per-nucleotide qualities are absent, and no much larger clonotype sits a single base away. The trim is 1 base for V and 3 bases for J, with a gap of 15 bases between the germline ends. Inclusive of the bounding cysteine and phenylalanine, the CDR3 is 17 residues long. This entry keeps only the CDR3 DNA: 51 bases, framed from base 1.

Amplification of TCR beta CDR3 regions was carried out from RNA transcripts. For the first round of RT-PCR on the TCR CDR3, the HTBI primer set was used together with the Qiagen OneStep RT-PCR kit. Libraries were constructed in a second round of multiplex PCR, after which size selection and purification were performed. Sequencing of the libraries was done on an Illumina HiSeq2000 using paired-end 100 bp reads. Turning to the authors' computational methods: SOAPnuke was used to process the raw data, with reads discarded if the reads contained adapters or uncalled bases, had a mean Phred below 15, or lacked an exact constant-primer or identifier match. COPE v1.2.5 was used to merge the high-quality paired reads, and each unique nucleotide sequence was defined as a clonotype. MiTCR v1.1 was used to align clonotypes to the IMGT TRBV, TRBD and TRBJ reference segments. Analysis was restricted to V-J combinations with a frequency above 0.0001, which covered 99.2% of repertoires. The TCS score was defined as F50 (clonal expansion) divided by E x V (chaos), with BLOSUM62-based TCRdist calculated between CDR3 peptides within each V-J. Welch's t-statistics and random forest reduced around 550 V-J features to 13, which were used in a naive Bayes classifier (R e1071). TCRdb handled the public reads itself, with Q25 trimming in fastp and clone calling in MiXCR, and kept productive beta chains. Identical CDR3 protein sequences are pooled into one entry, listed with their most common genes and DNA. The V and J calls come from TCRdb's annotation, not from the publication. Recorded for this sample are 400,000 to 600,000 distinct CDR3 sequences; more than 20% of them occurred a single time. The top ten clones comprise 26% of the sample.

General study outcomes and caveats: Blood samples also contained most of the expanded thyroid clonotypes (frequency above 0.001), which suggests that blood repertoires may reflect thyroid immune responses. In validation, progression to ophthalmopathy was predicted by the model with 70.59% sensitivity and nearly 75% specificity, a median of 6.5 months before onset. Sample size was not statistically predetermined, and blinding of investigators to group allocation was not performed. In cross-validation, a model built on a 13 V-J signature told ophthalmopathy apart from stable hyperthyroidism with approximately 90% sensitivity and around 83% specificity, and in testing the same model reached 80%/75%.

Here the chain combines TRBV12-3 or TRBV12-4 and TRBJ2-2; a tentative D match to TRBD1 spans 5 bases. Sequencing input: blood. The origin of this receptor is a man aged 18 to 35 with Graves' hyperthyroidism. The DNA reads TGTGCCAGCAGTTTAGGCCAGACAGCGCTCTACACCGGGGAGCTGTTTTTT. Its translation is CASSLGQTALYTGELFF.